These T cell receptor beta chains were read from a single sample in a study of neoadjuvant anti-PD-1 for oral cavity cancer. Profiling relied on immunoSEQ multiplex PCR, and the TCRdb table lists in-frame clones only, not all of them. Here the sample spans over 8,000 clones, more than 60% being singletons. The sequenced sample was PBMCs, obtained after nivolumab (anti-PD-1) treatment. The source is a person aged 35-79 years with oral cavity squamous cell carcinoma. CDR3s include the opening cysteine and the closing phenylalanine or tryptophan. The D gene is left open where the match is weak. Only some rows state a clone size, as once, few, many or a class for expanded clones.

clone_size j_call d_call v_call cdr3_nt cdr3_aa
. TRBJ2-1 . TRBV7-7 TGTGCTAGCAGCAAAGGACTAGCACAGGGGCAGCAGTTCTTC CASSKGLAQGQQFF
. TRBJ1-3 . TRBV10-3 TGTGCCATCAGTCCGGACCGCGGCTCTGGAAACACCATATATTTT CAISPDRGSGNTIYF
. TRBJ1-4 TRBD1 TRBV5-1 TGCGCCAGCAGCAACGGACAGGCTTCAACTAATGAAAAACTGTTTTTT CASSNGQASTNEKLFF
few TRBJ2-3 TRBD2 TRBV7-9 TGTGCCAGCAGCTTAACTAGCGGGGGATCTACAGATACGCAGTATTTT CASSLTSGGSTDTQYF
few TRBJ1-6 . TRBV5-4 TGTGCCAGCAGCCGGGGTAGGAGTTCGGGGGCTTATTCACCCCTCCACTTT CASSRGRSSGAYSPLHF
. TRBJ2-6 . TRBV14 TGTGCCAGCAGCCAAGAGTCGTACGGGGTAGGACGCTCTGGGGCCAACGTCCTGACTTTC CASSQESYGVGRSGANVLTF
once TRBJ1-2 TRBD1 TRBV19 TGTGCCAGTAGTGACCCGGGACAGGGATTTGGCTACACCTTC CASSDPGQGFGYTF
. TRBJ2-3 TRBD2 TRBV7-3 TGTGCCAGCAGCCCGCGACTAGCGAGTAGCACAGATACGCAGTATTTT CASSPRLASSTDTQYF
. TRBJ2-5 . TRBV9 TGTGCCAGCAGCGTAGGACCGAACCAAGAGACCCAGTACTTC CASSVGPNQETQYF
. TRBJ2-7 . TRBV13 TGTGCCAGCAGCTTAAGACAGGCCTCCTACGAGCAGTACTTC CASSLRQASYEQYF
. TRBJ2-5 TRBD2 TRBV5-4 TGTGCCAGCAGCTTGGCCGGGCGGGGGCAAGAGACCCAGTACTTC CASSLAGRGQETQYF
. TRBJ2-3 TRBD2 TRBV2 TGTGCCAGCAGTCCTCGACTAGCGGGGGGCGATACGCAGTATTTT CASSPRLAGGDTQYF
. TRBJ2-1 . TRBV5-4 TGTGCCAGCAGCTGGGGAGGGGGCTCTGAGCAGTTCTTC CASSWGGGSEQFF
. TRBJ2-1 TRBD2 TRBV7-2 TGTGCCAGCAGCTTAGCATTCTTAGCGGGTGAGCAGTTCTTC CASSLAFLAGEQFF
. TRBJ2-2 TRBD1 TRBV9 TGTGCCAGCAGCGTAGGTAGGACAGGCCCTGTTTTGGGGGAGCTGTTTTTT CASSVGRTGPVLGELFF
. TRBJ2-2 . TRBV27 TGTGCCAGCTACAGTTTAGGTATACAGGGTCGGACCGGGGAGCTGTTTTTT CASYSLGIQGRTGELFF
few TRBJ1-5 . TRBV30 TGTGCCTGGAGGGCAGGGCATAGCAATCAGCCCCAGCATTTT CAWRAGHSNQPQHF
. TRBJ2-1 TRBD1 TRBV6-5 TGTGCCAGCAGTCCGGACAGGGGAGGTGAGCAGTTCTTC CASSPDRGGEQFF
. TRBJ2-1 . TRBV5-1 TGCGCCAGCAGCACTAACGCTGACAATGAGCAGTTCTTC CASSTNADNEQFF
. TRBJ2-5 . TRBV5-1 TGCGCCAGCAGCTTCAGGATTCAAGAGACCCAGTACTTC CASSFRIQETQYF
. TRBJ2-1 . TRBV15 TGTGCCACCAGACGAGGCAGGGGCTCCTACAATGAGCAGTTCTTC CATRRGRGSYNEQFF
. TRBJ2-1 TRBD2 TRBV2 TGTGCCAGCAGACGGCTAGCGGGAGGGGACAATGAGCAGTTCTTC CASRRLAGGDNEQFF
few TRBJ2-2 . TRBV9 TGTGCCAGCAGCCCCCGAGGGCAAACCGGGGAGCTGTTTTTT CASSPRGQTGELFF
few TRBJ1-1 . TRBV5-8 TGTGCCAGCAGCGGCGGTTTGGAACAGGTGAACACTGAAGCTTTCTTT CASSGGLEQVNTEAFF
. TRBJ1-1 . TRBV7-9 TGTGCCAGCAGCTTAGTGGGGGGATTCGGTGAAGCTTTCTTT CASSLVGGFGEAFF
. TRBJ1-3 . TRBV18 TGTGCCAGCTCACCACTAGACGGAACAAACACCATATATTTT CASSPLDGTNTIYF
. TRBJ2-5 . TRBV5-1 TGCGCCAGCAGCTTGGCCGGTCACTCATCCCAAGAGACCCAGTACTTC CASSLAGHSSQETQYF
once TRBJ2-5 . TRBV9 TGTGCCAGCAGCGTGGGCGGGATAGAGACCCAGTACTTC CASSVGGIETQYF